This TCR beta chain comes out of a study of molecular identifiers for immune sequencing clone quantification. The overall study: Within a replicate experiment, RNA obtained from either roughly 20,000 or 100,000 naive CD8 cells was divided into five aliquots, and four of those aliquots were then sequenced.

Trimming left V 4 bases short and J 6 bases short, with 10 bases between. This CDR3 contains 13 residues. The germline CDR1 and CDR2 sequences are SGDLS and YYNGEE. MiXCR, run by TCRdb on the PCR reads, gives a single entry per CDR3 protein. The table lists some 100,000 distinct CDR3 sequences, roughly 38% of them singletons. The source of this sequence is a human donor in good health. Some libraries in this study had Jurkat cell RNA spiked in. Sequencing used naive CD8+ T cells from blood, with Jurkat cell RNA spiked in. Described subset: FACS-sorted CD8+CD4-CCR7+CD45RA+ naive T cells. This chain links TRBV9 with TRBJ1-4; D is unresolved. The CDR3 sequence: CASSSRTDEKLFF. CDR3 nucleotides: TGTGCCAGCAGCTCTCGGACGGATGAAAAACTGTTTTTT.